This T cell receptor beta chain came from a study of CD8+CD57+ T cells in acquired aplastic anemia (dated by TCRdb to the late 2010s). About the full investigation: Extracted DNA from sorted CD4+ and CD8+ cells averaged about 2.9 ug, ranging from roughly 0.17 to 27.4 ug. CD8+CD57+ expansion was defined as frequency above the mean frequency observed in healthy subjects.

TCR beta VDJ combination and CDR3 sequence profiling used genomic DNA as the template. An Illumina HiSeq 2000 was used for TCR repertoire sequencing. The authors processed their data as follows. Repertoire assessment relied on Simpson's diversity index, CDR3 size and DJ length profiles, and TRBV/TRBJ rearrangement plots. Whichever DNA sequence was most abundant in the deep sequencing data was defined as the immunodominant clone. CDR3 amino acid sequences were checked for sharing between subjects and were compared against published repertoires and the VDJdb database. TCRdb ran its own pipeline on the public reads, namely fastp trimming at Q25 and MiXCR clone calling, and kept in-frame beta chains. When rows share a CDR3 protein, they turn into one entry using the most common DNA and genes. TCRdb's processing, not the authors', yielded these V and J calls. The sample table contains 210,000 or so distinct CDR3 sequences; only one count was recorded for roughly 53% of them. Of the sample, nearly 20% is held by the ten largest clones.

There are 14 amino acids in the CDR3, from cysteine to phenylalanine inclusive. Only CDR3 DNA is held: 42 bases, read in frame from base 1. On this clonotype itself: Its recognized antigen is unknown. Its ends do not fully match the called genes, so a read error is possible.

On the study overall, not on this receptor specifically: Between patients and healthy controls, no significant difference in CD8+ Simpson's diversity was found (P=0.060). Roughly 29 CD8+ CDR3 sequences were found in both patients and controls but appeared to be highly expressed in patients and within the immunodominant clones of the patients.

Patients chosen for sequencing had shown expansion of CD8+CD57+ cells by flow cytometry. Severe acquired aplastic anemia was diagnosed in all patients according to International Study of Aplastic Anemia and Agranulocytosis and Camitta criteria. At the time blood was sampled, none of the patients had received any therapy. TCR repertoires of sorted CD4+ and CD8+ blood T cells from severe aplastic anemia patients and healthy subjects were deep-sequenced in the study. Patients were enrolled under clinicaltrials.gov protocols 00001620, 01623167, 00001397, 00071045, 00081523 and 00961064 in the USA. Ficoll-Paque density gradient centrifugation was used to isolate peripheral blood mononuclear cells. Before DNA extraction, CD4+ and CD8+ T cells were sorted by FACS or by magnetic beads.

This TCR derives from a human donor with aplastic anemia. The specimen was sorted CD4+, CD8+, or CD8+CD57+ T cells (not recorded which) from PBMCs. The V gene is TRBV12-3 or TRBV12-4 and the J gene is TRBJ1-1; no confident D gene assignment can be made. CDR3 loop: CASKDEPRTSEAFF. The DNA sequence follows: TGTGCCAGCAAAGACGAACCCCGAACCTCCGAAGCCTTCTTT.